The rows below give T cell receptor beta chains drawn from one sample of a study of blood T cell repertoires in COVID-19. The assay was immunoSEQ multiplex PCR, and TCRdb's table has in-frame clones only and misses some. This table has 60,000 to 70,000 clones, 65% to 90% appearing once. Sequencing used peripheral blood. All receptors come from a man in his sixties with acute or convalescent COVID-19. CDR3s include the opening cysteine and the closing phenylalanine or tryptophan. D genes are given only for firm matches. A clone size is listed for some rows: how often the clone was seen (once, few, many), or a class if it is expanded.

V gene,D gene,clone size,J gene,CDR3 DNA,CDR3 protein
TRBV7-9,NA,NA,TRBJ1-1,TGTGCCAGCAGCGCGGGTAGGGATACAGCTTTCTTT,CASSAGRDTAFF
TRBV5-4,TRBD1,NA,TRBJ2-2,TGTGCCAGCAGCGTGGGGCGACAGGGAATCGGGGAGCTGTTTTTT,CASSVGRQGIGELFF
TRBV6-5,TRBD2,few,TRBJ2-4,TGTGCCAGCACCCCGAGGTACGGGGGGAGAGACATTCAGTACTTC,CASTPRYGGRDIQYF
TRBV11-2,TRBD1,NA,TRBJ1-2,TGTGCCAGCAGCGTAAGACAGGGGAACTATGGCTACACCTTC,CASSVRQGNYGYTF
TRBV4-3,TRBD1,NA,TRBJ1-1,TGCGCCAGCAGCCAAGAACCAGGGGGCCCCACTGAAGCTTTCTTT,CASSQEPGGPTEAFF
TRBV19,TRBD1,NA,TRBJ1-5,TGTGCCAGTAGTGTCGGGACAGGGGTATATCAGCCCCAGCATTTT,CASSVGTGVYQPQHF
TRBV4-1,TRBD2,NA,TRBJ2-5,TGCGCCAGCAGCCAAGGCGGGGGGCAAGAGACCCAGTACTTC,CASSQGGGQETQYF
TRBV5-8,NA,NA,TRBJ1-4,TGTGCCAGCAGCATCCATTCAGGGGCAACTAATGAAAAACTGTTTTTT,CASSIHSGATNEKLFF
TRBV7-9,NA,NA,TRBJ1-2,TGTGCCAGCAGCTTAGATGGGGGGTCTAATGGCTACACCTTC,CASSLDGGSNGYTF
TRBV7-2,TRBD1,once,TRBJ2-1,TGTGCCAGCAGCTCCCCGGGACAGGGGCCTGAGCAGTTCTTC,CASSSPGQGPEQFF
TRBV5-1,NA,NA,TRBJ1-5,TGCGCCAGCGAAATAGGGGCCAGAAAAACCAATCAGCCCCAGCATTTT,CASEIGARKTNQPQHF
TRBV27,TRBD1,NA,TRBJ1-2,TGTGCCAGCAGTTTATCGGGACAGGGGCCCCATGGCTACACCTTC,CASSLSGQGPHGYTF
TRBV2,NA,NA,TRBJ1-5,TGTGCCAGCACTCTAATGGTGGGCAATCAGCCCCAGCATTTT,CASTLMVGNQPQHF
TRBV11-2,NA,NA,TRBJ1-4,TGTGCCAGCAGCGTCCTTCGGGGGGCCTTCTATGAAAAACTGTTTTTT,CASSVLRGAFYEKLFF
TRBV24-1,TRBD2,NA,TRBJ2-2,TGTGCCACCAGTGATTCCTCAGCGGGGGTAAAAACCGGGGAGCTGTTTTTT,CATSDSSAGVKTGELFF
TRBV5-1,TRBD1,NA,TRBJ2-7,TGCGCCAGCAGCCTGGGGGGGACAGGGGCCTACTACGAGCAGTACTTC,CASSLGGTGAYYEQYF
TRBV4-2,NA,NA,TRBJ1-1,TGTGCCAGCAGCCAAGAGATAGGGGGAACTGAAGCTTTCTTT,CASSQEIGGTEAFF
TRBV6-5,NA,NA,TRBJ2-5,TGTGCCAGCAGTTACCCACTCGGGGGACAAGAGACCCAGTACTTC,CASSYPLGGQETQYF
TRBV5-1,NA,NA,TRBJ1-6,TGCGCCAGCAGCTTGGGTCAGGGAATTAATTCACCCCTCCACTTT,CASSLGQGINSPLHF
TRBV7-2,TRBD1,NA,TRBJ1-1,TGTGCCAGCAGCTTAGCGGGACAGGCGGTGAACACTGAAGCTTTCTTT,CASSLAGQAVNTEAFF
TRBV11-3,TRBD2,NA,TRBJ2-3,TGTGCCAGCAGCTTAGATCTAGCGGGGGGGGATACGCAGTATTTT,CASSLDLAGGDTQYF
TRBV6-5,NA,NA,TRBJ2-7,TGTGCCAGCAGCCGCGGGACCCAAGGATACTACGAGCAGTACTTC,CASSRGTQGYYEQYF
TRBV12-3/TRBV12-4,NA,NA,TRBJ2-7,TGTGCCAGCAGTTTGCAGTCCTCCTACGAGCAGTACTTC,CASSLQSSYEQYF
TRBV6-2/TRBV6-3,NA,NA,TRBJ2-1,TGTGCCAGCAGCTCCGGGGGGCCCGGAGGAAGGGAGCAGTTCTTC,CASSSGGPGGREQFF
TRBV20-1,TRBD2,NA,TRBJ2-1,TGCAGTGCTAGTCCCCCTAGCGGGGGATTTTATGAGCAGTTCTTC,CSASPPSGGFYEQFF
TRBV6-6,TRBD2,NA,TRBJ2-5,TGTGCCAGCAGTTACTCGCGCGGGGGGGAAGAGACCCAGTACTTC,CASSYSRGGEETQYF
TRBV5-1,NA,NA,TRBJ2-3,TGCGCCAGCAGCCTATATGGACTCCTCACAGATACGCAGTATTTT,CASSLYGLLTDTQYF
TRBV6-1,NA,few,TRBJ1-6,TGTGCCAGCAGTGAAGCAACGATTTTAGGGAGGGCTACTAATAATTCACCCCTCCACTTT,CASSEATILGRATNNSPLHF
TRBV5-4,NA,NA,TRBJ1-3,TGTGCCAGCAGCTTAAGAGAAGGAAACACCATATATTTT,CASSLREGNTIYF
TRBV24-1,NA,NA,TRBJ2-6,TGTGCCACCAGTGATAGGCAGGTCTCTGGGGCCAACGTCCTGACTTTC,CATSDRQVSGANVLTF
TRBV5-4,NA,NA,TRBJ1-4,TGTGCCAGCAGCTTGGGCGGGGTAGGAGAAAAACTGTTTTTT,CASSLGGVGEKLFF